Presented here are 32 T cell receptor beta chains from one specimen sequenced in a study of regulatory T cells in long-lasting Graves disease. Regarding time point: persistent/refractory GD, antithyroid drugs over 5 years with positive TRAb. Preparation of the TCR library used RNA extracted from PBMCs. Investigators prepared the TCR beta libraries by applying iRepertoire HTBI primers and Arm-PCR of CDR3 regions. TCRdb used MiXCR to reprocess the multiplex PCR reads, holding one entry per CDR3 protein. The data contain 310,000 or so distinct CDR3 sequences, 20% to 25% of them seen just once; the ten biggest clones take up just over 55%. The sequencing used peripheral blood mononuclear cells (PBMCs), collected when the disease was refractory, from a patient treated with antithyroid drugs. Every receptor here comes from a female donor with Graves disease.

The chain carries TRBV29-1 and TRBJ2-7, with D perhaps TRBD1 (6 bases). Trimming stripped 6 bases from V and 1 base from J, with 13 bases between. The CDR3 extends over 13 amino acids. Per germline, CDR1 SQVTM and CDR2 ANQGSEA. The DNA of the CDR3 is TGCAGCGTCCGTTCAGGGACATCCTACGAGCAGTACTTC. Translated, it gives CSVRSGTSYEQYF.

This clonotype was seen many times. The V gene is TRBV11-2, the J gene TRBJ2-1, with 13 nucleotides matching TRBD2. The V and J ends lost 6 bases and 5 bases, in that order; junction bases with no gene match: 10. CDR3 size: 17 residues. The V gene's germline CDR1 is SGHAT and CDR2 FQNNGV. This chain's CDR3 is CASSFGGTSGTNNEQFF. The DNA for the CDR3 is TGTGCCAGCAGTTTCGGTGGGACTAGCGGGACCAACAATGAGCAGTTCTTC.

The chain combines TRBV6-9 with TRBJ2-3; 14 bases are a match to TRBD2. V was clipped by 3 bases and J by 4 bases; unmatched bases: 12. This CDR3 has 19 residues. Germline V gene lookup returns CDR1 MNHGY and CDR2 SVAAGI. The CDR3 coding sequence is TGTGCCAGCAGTTACCCCGGGACTAGCGGGAGAATGGGGGCAGATACGCAGTATTTT. It yields the protein CASSYPGTSGRMGADTQYF.

This clonotype was found many times. The gene calls are TRBV12-5 and TRBJ2-5, with a weak D call TRBD2 (5 bases). This CDR3 region has 14 residues. In germline, CDR1 is LGHNT, CDR2 FRNRAP. The V end was cut by 7 bases, the J end by 7 bases, with 19 bases between. CDR3 in amino acids: CASARTLSSRTQYF. In DNA, the CDR3 is TGTGCTAGTGCCAGGACTCTCTCCTCAAGGACCCAGTACTTC.

This rearrangement joins TRBV29-1 to TRBJ2-7, with D possibly TRBD1 on 5 matching bases. The germline V and J ends were trimmed by 2 bases and 4 bases, with 12 bases remaining between them. In germline, CDR1 is SQVTM, CDR2 ANQGSEA. The CDR3 has 13 residues. The CDR3 sequence: CSVEFQGRYEQYF. CDR3 sequence (DNA): TGCAGCGTTGAATTTCAGGGTAGATACGAGCAGTACTTC.

This chain joins TRBV4-3 and TRBJ2-2; 10 bases line up with TRBD2. CDR1 and CDR2 (germline): LGHNA, YSLEER. This CDR3 spans 19 amino acids. V lost 0 bases to trimming and J lost 5 bases; unmatched junction nucleotides: 12. The CDR3 bases are TGCGCCAGCAGCCAAGATGCGGGGGGGCTAGCGGGAGTTACCGGGGAGCTGTTTTTT. Protein: CASSQDAGGLAGVTGELFF.

This clonotype was counted at least ten times. The rearrangement uses TRBV3-1 and TRBJ1-1; unclear D gene. Trimming pared 0 bases from V and 4 bases from J, leaving 12 bases between. In germline, CDR1 is LGHDT, CDR2 YNNKEL (reference sequence). This CDR3 region has 15 residues. The chain's CDR3 is CASSQDHSGVTEAFF. CDR3 DNA sequence: TGTGCCAGCAGCCAAGATCACAGTGGGGTCACTGAAGCTTTCTTT.

There are many counts of this clonotype. The chain is built from TRBV7-2 and TRBJ2-5; D might be TRBD2 (5 bases). The V and J ends lost 5 bases and 4 bases respectively, with 17 bases between them. Germline V gives CDR1 SGHTA, CDR2 FQGNSA. This CDR3 has 15 residues. CDR3 region: CASSTSLGEGETQYF. CDR3 sequence (DNA): TGTGCCAGCAGCACATCCCTCGGAGAGGGAGAGACCCAGTACTTC.

J is TRBJ2-7 and V is TRBV12-3 or TRBV12-4; 11 nucleotides agree with TRBD2. The CDR3 runs 15 residues. Trimming cost V 5 bases and J 4 bases; bases outside gene matches: 7. The CDR3 nucleotides are TGTGCCAGCAGTCCAACTAGCGGGAGTAGGTACGAGCAGTACTTC. It yields the protein CASSPTSGSRYEQYF.

This clonotype was seen at least ten times. The rearrangement links TRBV28 to TRBJ2-5; D may correspond to TRBD1 or TRBD2 (5 bases each). The V and J ends lost 6 bases and 4 bases respectively, with 18 bases between them. The CDR3 has 15 amino acids. Germline-derived CDR1 and CDR2 are MDHEN and SYDVKM. The CDR3 sequence: CASRFSAGTVETQYF. The CDR3, as DNA: TGTGCCAGCAGGTTCTCTGCCGGGACGGTAGAGACCCAGTACTTC.

The chain is built from TRBV6-1 and TRBJ2-7, with TRBD1 matching over 8 bases. From germline, CDR1 is MNHNS and CDR2 SASEGT. V gave up 4 bases and J gave up 5 bases; unmatched junction bases: 7. The CDR3 totals 14 residues. CDR3 loop: CASSAGQGTDEQYF. For the CDR3, the DNA is TGTGCCAGCAGTGCTGGACAGGGAACAGACGAGCAGTACTTC.

The J gene is TRBJ2-5, the V gene TRBV28, with 10 bases identical to TRBD1. This CDR3 spans 14 amino acids. J lost 4 bases, V lost 6 bases, and 5 bases had no gene match. Looked up from germline, CDR1 is MDHEN and CDR2 is SYDVKM. In nucleotides, the CDR3 is TGTGCCAGCAGCCCGGGACAGGGGTCAGAGACCCAGTACTTC. It translates to CASSPGQGSETQYF.

This chain connects TRBV19 to TRBJ2-5; 9 bases are shared with TRBD2. The CDR3 is 17 residues long. The germline V gene encodes CDR1 LNHDA and CDR2 SQIVND (reference sequence). V lost 6 bases and J lost 5; bases outside the gene matches: 16. The CDR3 reads CASSPASGTSFGETQYF. The DNA of the CDR3 is TGTGCCAGTAGCCCCGCTAGCGGGACATCGTTTGGTGAGACCCAGTACTTC.

This clonotype has at least ten counts. The chain joins TRBV9 to TRBJ2-7; no firm D call. Trimming cost V 0 bases and J 5 bases, with 9 bases left between them. In germline, CDR1 is SGDLS, CDR2 YYNGEE. The CDR3 extends over 13 amino acids. This CDR3 is CASSVGALNEQYF. DNA of the CDR3: TGTGCCAGCAGCGTAGGGGCACTCAACGAGCAGTACTTC.

The chain links TRBV13 to TRBJ2-3, with D possibly matching TRBD2 (5 bases). The CDR3 length is 15 residues. CDR1 and CDR2 (germline): PRHDT, FYEKMQ (reference sequence). Deletions cut 5 bases from V and 1 base from J, with 13 bases between. CDR3 in amino acids: CASSLGDGGTDTQYF. DNA of the CDR3: TGTGCCAGCAGCCTGGGAGATGGGGGCACAGATACGCAGTATTTT.

In this sample, this clonotype turned up many times. The chain carries TRBV7-2 and TRBJ2-7; D is possibly TRBD1 (6 bases). CDR1 is SGHTA and CDR2 is FQGNSA in the germline V gene. This CDR3 comprises 13 residues. Trimming stripped 5 bases from V and 3 bases from J, with 11 bases between. The CDR3 loop reads CASSGDNNYEQYF. In DNA form, the CDR3 reads TGTGCCAGCAGCGGGGACAACAACTACGAGCAGTACTTC.

This clonotype was seen a handful of times. This chain uses TRBV10-3 with TRBJ2-5; D is unresolved. Trimming pared 0 bases from V and 1 base from J, leaving 9 bases between. CDR1 and CDR2 (germline): ENHRY, SYGVKD. The CDR3 consists of 15 residues. CDR3 sequence (DNA): TGTGCCATCAGTGAGTCGCCGCGAGGCCAAGAGACCCAGTACTTC. Amino acids: CAISESPRGQETQYF.

In its sample, this clonotype was seen a few times. This chain connects TRBV6-1 to TRBJ1-3, with TRBD1 identical over 7 bases. The germline gives CDR1 MNHNS, CDR2 SASEGT. The ends lost 7 bases at V and 0 bases at J; junction bases unmatched: 9. This CDR3 region has 16 residues. The CDR3 DNA reads as TGTGCCAGCACTCCTAAGGGACAGATCTCTGGAAACACCATATATTTT. As protein: CASTPKGQISGNTIYF.

This clonotype came up a few times. V is TRBV12-3 or TRBV12-4 and J is TRBJ2-1, with D tentatively TRBD2 (7 bases). Trimming shortened V by 3 bases and J by 5 bases, and 20 bases separated the two germline ends. CDR3 length: 17 amino acids. The CDR3 sequence is CASSFLGRGPPDNEQFF. The CDR3 coding sequence is TGTGCCAGCAGTTTCCTGGGGCGGGGGCCCCCCGACAATGAGCAGTTCTTC.

This clonotype has just a few counts. The V call is TRBV27, the J call TRBJ2-7; 9 bases match TRBD2. The CDR3 has 16 residues. V shed 2 bases, J shed 0 bases, and the junction held 5 bases outside the gene matches. Germline V gene data show CDR1 as MNHEY and CDR2 as SMNVEV (reference sequence). In DNA form, the CDR3 reads TGTGCCAGCAGTTTAAGCGGGAGGTCCTTCTCCTACGAGCAGTACTTC. Protein: CASSLSGRSFSYEQYF.

In its sample, this clonotype was seen a few times. V usage is TRBV5-5 and J usage is TRBJ1-6, with TRBD1 matching over 7 bases. The junction had 7 bases not matched to a gene; V was cut back by 4 bases and J by 3 bases. Germline-derived CDR1 and CDR2 are SGHKS and YYEKEE (reference sequence). The CDR3 is made up of 16 amino acids. This CDR3 is CASSTGTAYYNSPLHF. The CDR3 nucleotides read TGTGCCAGCAGCACGGGGACAGCTTACTATAATTCACCCCTCCACTTT.

This clonotype was counted many times. The chain uses TRBV5-1 and TRBJ2-7; TRBD2 agrees at 9 bases. Germline loops: CDR1 SGHRS, CDR2 YFSETQ. Trimming at V came to 4 bases and at J to 2 bases, leaving 4 bases not matched to a gene. The CDR3 has 14 amino acids. The CDR3 region has the DNA TGCGCCAGCAGCCCTAGCGGGAAGACCTACGAGCAGTACTTC. Translated, it gives CASSPSGKTYEQYF.

This clonotype was picked up many times. The V gene is TRBV7-2, the J gene TRBJ2-7; possible D gene TRBD2, 6 bases. The CDR3 loop spans 14 amino acids. Germline V gene data show CDR1 as SGHTA and CDR2 as FQGNSA. Trimming shortened V by 1 base and J by 2 bases, and 9 bases separated the two germline ends. The CDR3 protein is CASSLEWGAYEQYF. CDR3 bases: TGTGCCAGCAGCTTAGAATGGGGGGCCTACGAGCAGTACTTC. Using reference TRBV7-2 and TRBJ2-7 for the parts outside the CDR3, the full variable domain is GAGVSQSPSNKVTEKGKDVELRCDPISGHTALYWYRQSLGQGLEFLIYFQGNSAPDKSGLPSDRFSAERTGGSVSTLTIQRTQQEDSAVYLCASSLEWGAYEQYFGPGTRLTVT.

The genes are TRBV2 and TRBJ2-6; D may be TRBD1 or TRBD2 (7 bases each). CDR3 length equals 19 residues. Trimming took off 4 bases at V and 0 bases at J, with 19 bases between the two ends. In germline, CDR1 is SNHLY, CDR2 FYNNEI. The CDR3 loop reads CASSGPGGGLFSGANVLTF. The DNA of the CDR3 is TGTGCCAGCAGTGGGCCAGGGGGGGGCCTCTTCTCTGGGGCCAACGTCCTGACTTTC. Full variable domain (missing parts from reference TRBV2 and TRBJ2-6): EPEVTQTPSHQVTQMGQEVILRCVPISNHLYFYWYRQILGQKVEFLVSFYNNEISEKSEIFDDQFSVERPDGSNFTLKIRSTKLEDSAMYFCASSGPGGGLFSGANVLTFGAGSRLTVL.

This clonotype was recorded at least ten times. The V call is TRBV7-2, the J call TRBJ2-7, with 13 nucleotides matching TRBD2. Trimming at V came to 5 bases and at J to 6 bases, leaving 4 bases not matched to a gene. CDR1 is SGHTA and CDR2 is FQGNSA in the germline V gene. This CDR3 is 14 amino acids long. The chain's CDR3 is CASSPGLAGAEQYF. CDR3 nucleotide sequence: TGTGCCAGCAGCCCCGGACTAGCGGGAGCCGAGCAGTACTTC.

This clonotype was detected ten times or more. The chain is built from TRBV30 and TRBJ2-2; D gene ambiguous. This CDR3 has 13 amino acids. Germline CDR1 and CDR2: GTSNPN and SVGIG (reference sequence). Trimming pared 2 bases from V and 3 bases from J, leaving 7 bases between. In DNA, the CDR3 is TGTGCCTGGAGTCGGCAGTACACCGGGGAGCTGTTTTTT. Protein product: CAWSRQYTGELFF. The full variable domain, rest sourced from reference TRBV30 and TRBJ2-2, is SQTIHQWPATLVQPVGSPLSLECTVEGTSNPNLYWYRQAAGRGLQLLFYSVGIGQISSEVPQNLSASRPQDRQFILSSKKLLLSDSGFYLCAWSRQYTGELFFGEGSRLTVL.

The gene calls are TRBV5-1 and TRBJ2-7, with 9 positions matching TRBD1. V was pared by 2 bases and J by 6 bases, with 3 bases of the junction left unmatched. Germline assignment: CDR1 SGHRS and CDR2 YFSETQ. CDR3 size: 13 residues. Here the CDR3 DNA reads TGCGCCAGCAGCTTCGGGACAGGGATCGAGCAGTACTTC. It yields the protein CASSFGTGIEQYF. Filled out from reference TRBV5-1 and TRBJ2-7, the complete variable domain reads KAGVTQTPRYLIKTRGQQVTLSCSPISGHRSVSWYQQTPGQGLQFLFEYFSETQRNKGNFPGRFSGRQFSNSRSEMNVSTLELGDSALYLCASSFGTGIEQYFGPGTRLTVT.

This clonotype showed up many times. This chain connects TRBV29-1 to TRBJ2-5; the D is unclear. V was pared by 6 bases and J by 7 bases, with 15 bases between. The germline CDR1 and CDR2 sequences are SQVTM and ANQGSEA. The CDR3 covers 12 residues. DNA for the CDR3: TGCAGCGTCGTGACACCTAGAGGGACCCAGTACTTC. Translation: CSVVTPRGTQYF.

This chain uses TRBV7-2 with TRBJ2-7, with 7 bases identical to TRBD2. V shed 5 bases and J 6 bases; nucleotides not matched to a gene: 10. The CDR3 contains 14 residues. Germline-derived CDR1 and CDR2 are SGHTA and FQGNSA. The chain's CDR3 is CASSLWRELGEQYF. In DNA form, the CDR3 reads TGTGCCAGCAGCCTATGGCGGGAGCTGGGCGAGCAGTACTTC.

As for this clonotype: One base separates it from a far larger clone, so it is likely a read error. This sequence joins TRBV6-1 and TRBJ2-5; 9 bases are a match to TRBD2. The CDR3 extends over 14 amino acids. CDR1 is MNHNS, CDR2 SASEGT, per germline. The trim removed 7 bases at V and 5 bases at J, leaving 8 bases unmatched. The CDR3 here is CASTRRGRAETQYF. The CDR3, as DNA: TGTGCCAGCACCCGACGCGGGAGGGCCGAGACCCAGTACTTC.

The chain uses TRBV11-2 and TRBJ2-2; D not certain. CDR1 is SGHAT and CDR2 is FQNNGV in the germline V gene. V was cut by 5 bases and J by 0 bases, with 10 bases left in between. The CDR3 sequence is 15 residues long. The CDR3 loop is CASSAWTTNTGELFF. The CDR3 DNA sequence: TGTGCCAGCAGCGCCTGGACCACGAACACCGGGGAGCTGTTTTTT.

The gene calls are TRBV3-1 and TRBJ1-2; D may be TRBD1 (6 bases). V gave up 7 bases and J gave up 5 bases, with 14 bases separating them. Germline V lookup: CDR1 LGHDT, CDR2 YNNKEL (reference sequence). This CDR3 region has 13 residues. The CDR3 DNA reads TGTGCCAGCACCTCAAGGACAGCTTATGGCTACACCTTC. It translates to CASTSRTAYGYTF.